The rows below give T cell receptor beta chains drawn from one sample of a study of T cell responses to AZD1222 COVID-19 vaccine. The method was immunoSEQ multiplex PCR; TCRdb's version includes in-frame clones alone and lacks a portion of them. The sample lists about 110,000 clones; 88% were seen once. The input for sequencing was peripheral blood, taken on day 0 of AZD1222 vaccination. All receptors derive from an adult in good health. Both conserved end residues are part of each CDR3. Each record gives: D gene, V gene, J gene, clone size, CDR3 protein, CDR3 DNA. A D gene is named only where the DNA matches it firmly. Rows give clone size only sometimes, using once, few, many, or a class for an expanded clone.

d_call: TRBD2; v_call: TRBV5-1; j_call: TRBJ2-1; clone_size: -; cdr3_aa: CASSLPGLAGLNEQFF; cdr3_nt: TGCGCCAGCAGCCTTCCGGGACTAGCGGGGTTGAATGAGCAGTTCTTC
d_call: TRBD2; v_call: TRBV2; j_call: TRBJ2-3; clone_size: once; cdr3_aa: CASSELAATDTQYF; cdr3_nt: TGTGCCAGCAGTGAACTAGCGGCCACAGATACGCAGTATTTT
d_call: TRBD1; v_call: TRBV7-3; j_call: TRBJ2-5; clone_size: -; cdr3_aa: CASSPGQGEETQYF; cdr3_nt: TGTGCCAGCAGCCCGGGACAGGGCGAAGAGACCCAGTACTTC
d_call: -; v_call: TRBV3-1/TRBV3-2; j_call: TRBJ2-3; clone_size: -; cdr3_aa: CASSQDGTPLSDTQYF; cdr3_nt: TGTGCCAGCAGCCAAGACGGGACTCCCCTGTCAGATACGCAGTATTTT
d_call: -; v_call: TRBV30; j_call: TRBJ2-2; clone_size: -; cdr3_aa: CAWSDTGELFF; cdr3_nt: TGTGCCTGGAGTGACACCGGGGAGCTGTTTTTT
d_call: TRBD2; v_call: TRBV30; j_call: TRBJ2-7; clone_size: -; cdr3_aa: CAWTSGFGYEQYF; cdr3_nt: TGTGCCTGGACTAGCGGGTTTGGGTACGAGCAGTACTTC
d_call: -; v_call: TRBV3-1/TRBV3-2; j_call: TRBJ2-1; clone_size: -; cdr3_aa: CASSQEGGRHDEQFF; cdr3_nt: TGTGCCAGCAGCCAAGAAGGAGGGAGACATGACGAGCAGTTCTTC
d_call: TRBD1; v_call: TRBV5-8; j_call: TRBJ2-6; clone_size: -; cdr3_aa: CASSLTGAHSGANVLTF; cdr3_nt: TGTGCCAGCAGCTTGACAGGGGCACACTCTGGGGCCAACGTCCTGACTTTC
d_call: -; v_call: TRBV19; j_call: TRBJ1-1; clone_size: -; cdr3_aa: CASSIIIWDTEAFF; cdr3_nt: TGTGCCAGTAGTATAATAATCTGGGACACTGAAGCTTTCTTT
d_call: TRBD2; v_call: TRBV7-6; j_call: TRBJ2-1; clone_size: -; cdr3_aa: CASSKMLLAGLNEQFF; cdr3_nt: TGTGCCAGCAGCAAAATGCTACTAGCGGGCCTCAATGAGCAGTTCTTC
d_call: -; v_call: TRBV11-2; j_call: TRBJ1-1; clone_size: few; cdr3_aa: CASSLDGGFNTEAFF; cdr3_nt: TGTGCCAGCAGCTTAGATGGGGGGTTTAACACTGAAGCTTTCTTT
d_call: -; v_call: TRBV15; j_call: TRBJ1-5; clone_size: -; cdr3_aa: CATSRGRIGDQPQHF; cdr3_nt: TGTGCCACCAGCAGAGGGAGGATCGGGGATCAGCCCCAGCATTTT
d_call: -; v_call: TRBV5-1; j_call: TRBJ2-3; clone_size: once; cdr3_aa: CASSPLGGTDTQYF; cdr3_nt: TGCGCCAGCAGCCCGCTTGGGGGCACAGATACGCAGTATTTT
d_call: -; v_call: TRBV27; j_call: TRBJ2-7; clone_size: -; cdr3_aa: CASSLPKGEQYF; cdr3_nt: TGTGCCAGCAGTCTCCCGAAGGGGGAGCAGTACTTC
d_call: -; v_call: TRBV13; j_call: TRBJ2-1; clone_size: -; cdr3_aa: CASSSPGTPSDEQFF; cdr3_nt: TGTGCCAGCAGCTCCCCCGGGACCCCGAGCGATGAGCAGTTCTTC
d_call: -; v_call: TRBV5-4; j_call: TRBJ1-2; clone_size: -; cdr3_aa: CASSLEGLTSGGYTF; cdr3_nt: TGTGCCAGCAGCTTGGAGGGTCTGACCAGCGGTGGCTACACCTTC
d_call: -; v_call: TRBV6-5; j_call: TRBJ1-1; clone_size: -; cdr3_aa: CASSYFDRKNTEAFF; cdr3_nt: TGTGCCAGCAGTTACTTTGACAGGAAGAACACTGAAGCTTTCTTT
d_call: -; v_call: TRBV18; j_call: TRBJ2-6; clone_size: -; cdr3_aa: CASSPGIAGANVLTF; cdr3_nt: TGTGCCAGCTCACCCGGCATCGCTGGGGCCAACGTCCTGACTTTC
d_call: -; v_call: TRBV3-1/TRBV3-2; j_call: TRBJ1-1; clone_size: -; cdr3_aa: CASSQPLSGSVAFF; cdr3_nt: TGTGCCAGCAGCCAACCCCTATCCGGGAGTGTAGCTTTCTTT
d_call: -; v_call: TRBV2; j_call: TRBJ1-3; clone_size: -; cdr3_aa: CASIIGGGSGNTIYF; cdr3_nt: TGTGCCAGCATAATCGGGGGAGGCTCTGGAAACACCATATATTTT
d_call: -; v_call: TRBV28; j_call: TRBJ2-1; clone_size: -; cdr3_aa: CATSKPYNEQFF; cdr3_nt: TGTGCCACCTCTAAGCCCTACAATGAGCAGTTCTTC
d_call: TRBD2; v_call: TRBV28; j_call: TRBJ2-3; clone_size: -; cdr3_aa: CASESGVGTDTQYF; cdr3_nt: TGTGCCAGCGAGAGCGGGGTGGGCACAGATACGCAGTATTTT
d_call: -; v_call: TRBV27; j_call: TRBJ1-2; clone_size: -; cdr3_aa: CASSLAGTGNNYGYTF; cdr3_nt: TGTGCCAGCAGTTTAGCCGGGACGGGAAATAACTATGGCTACACCTTC
d_call: TRBD1; v_call: TRBV5-1; j_call: TRBJ2-1; clone_size: -; cdr3_aa: CASMQGGNYNEQFF; cdr3_nt: TGCGCCAGCATGCAAGGGGGCAACTACAATGAGCAGTTCTTC
d_call: TRBD2; v_call: TRBV28; j_call: TRBJ2-5; clone_size: -; cdr3_aa: CASSLRREEETQYF; cdr3_nt: TGTGCCAGCAGTTTACGGCGGGAGGAAGAGACCCAGTACTTC
d_call: -; v_call: TRBV2; j_call: TRBJ2-5; clone_size: -; cdr3_aa: CASSLIGPQGGETQYF; cdr3_nt: TGTGCCAGCAGTCTAATCGGGCCCCAGGGGGGCGAGACCCAGTACTTC
d_call: -; v_call: TRBV18; j_call: TRBJ2-1; clone_size: -; cdr3_aa: CASSGWDSSYNEQFF; cdr3_nt: TGTGCCAGCTCGGGGTGGGATTCCTCCTACAATGAGCAGTTCTTC
d_call: -; v_call: TRBV29-1; j_call: TRBJ2-6; clone_size: -; cdr3_aa: CSVVSDGANVLTF; cdr3_nt: TGCAGCGTTGTTTCAGACGGGGCCAACGTCCTGACTTTC
d_call: -; v_call: TRBV11-3; j_call: TRBJ1-1; clone_size: -; cdr3_aa: CASSFTGYTEAFF; cdr3_nt: TGTGCCAGCAGCTTTACAGGGTACACTGAAGCTTTCTTT
d_call: -; v_call: TRBV24-1; j_call: TRBJ1-1; clone_size: -; cdr3_aa: CATSDTGTGNTEAFF; cdr3_nt: TGTGCCACCAGTGATACCGGGACGGGGAACACTGAAGCTTTCTTT
d_call: TRBD1; v_call: TRBV2; j_call: TRBJ2-1; clone_size: once; cdr3_aa: CASSRDRGLIEQFF; cdr3_nt: TGTGCCAGCAGCCGAGACAGGGGGCTTATTGAGCAGTTCTTC
d_call: TRBD2; v_call: TRBV7-3; j_call: TRBJ2-5; clone_size: -; cdr3_aa: CASSSGLAGEQETQYF; cdr3_nt: TGTGCCAGCAGCTCCGGACTAGCGGGAGAACAAGAGACCCAGTACTTC
d_call: -; v_call: TRBV5-1; j_call: TRBJ2-6; clone_size: -; cdr3_aa: CASSLEAGSSGANVLTF; cdr3_nt: TGCGCCAGCAGCTTGGAGGCGGGGAGCTCTGGGGCCAACGTCCTGACTTTC
d_call: TRBD1; v_call: TRBV24-1; j_call: TRBJ2-1; clone_size: -; cdr3_aa: CATTGGGQGRENEQFF; cdr3_nt: TGTGCCACCACCGGGGGGGGACAGGGGAGGGAGAATGAGCAGTTCTTC
d_call: -; v_call: TRBV6-2/TRBV6-3; j_call: TRBJ1-2; clone_size: -; cdr3_aa: CASSYPNYGYTF; cdr3_nt: TGTGCCAGCAGTTATCCCAACTATGGCTACACCTTC
d_call: TRBD1; v_call: TRBV15; j_call: TRBJ2-3; clone_size: -; cdr3_aa: CATSTGTGRADTQYF; cdr3_nt: TGTGCCACCAGCACCGGGACAGGGAGGGCAGATACGCAGTATTTT
d_call: -; v_call: TRBV4-1; j_call: TRBJ2-3; clone_size: -; cdr3_aa: CASRSAVPSTDTQYF; cdr3_nt: TGCGCCAGCAGGTCAGCGGTTCCTAGCACAGATACGCAGTATTTT
d_call: TRBD1; v_call: TRBV5-1; j_call: TRBJ1-4; clone_size: -; cdr3_aa: CASSLGGTPTNEKLFF; cdr3_nt: TGCGCCAGCAGCTTAGGGGGCACCCCAACTAATGAAAAACTGTTTTTT
d_call: -; v_call: TRBV6-5; j_call: TRBJ2-3; clone_size: -; cdr3_aa: CASSPSVTSTDTQYF; cdr3_nt: TGTGCCAGCAGTCCTAGCGTGACTAGCACAGATACGCAGTATTTT
d_call: TRBD1; v_call: TRBV4-1; j_call: TRBJ2-7; clone_size: -; cdr3_aa: CASSQIPGQAAYEQYF; cdr3_nt: TGCGCCAGCAGTCAGATCCCGGGACAGGCTGCTTACGAGCAGTACTTC
d_call: TRBD2; v_call: TRBV5-1; j_call: TRBJ2-1; clone_size: -; cdr3_aa: CASSLRTSQSSYNEQFF; cdr3_nt: TGCGCCAGCAGCCTCAGGACTAGCCAAAGCTCCTACAATGAGCAGTTCTTC
d_call: -; v_call: TRBV11-2; j_call: TRBJ1-2; clone_size: -; cdr3_aa: CASSLGEVSGYTF; cdr3_nt: TGTGCCAGCAGCTTAGGGGAGGTTTCTGGCTACACCTTC
d_call: -; v_call: TRBV27; j_call: TRBJ2-5; clone_size: -; cdr3_aa: CASSSGETQYF; cdr3_nt: TGTGCCAGCAGTTCGGGGGAGACCCAGTACTTC
d_call: -; v_call: TRBV10-1; j_call: TRBJ2-7; clone_size: -; cdr3_aa: CASSEGGHPYEQYF; cdr3_nt: TGCGCCAGCAGTGAGGGGGGACACCCCTACGAGCAGTACTTC
d_call: -; v_call: TRBV12-5; j_call: TRBJ1-6; clone_size: few; cdr3_aa: CASGLGAGPLHF; cdr3_nt: TGTGCTAGTGGTTTGGGAGCAGGGCCCCTCCACTTT
d_call: -; v_call: TRBV2; j_call: TRBJ1-5; clone_size: -; cdr3_aa: CASKDQSNQPQHF; cdr3_nt: TGTGCCAGCAAGGACCAGTCCAATCAGCCCCAGCATTTT
d_call: -; v_call: TRBV19; j_call: TRBJ2-7; clone_size: -; cdr3_aa: CASSADPRSYEQYF; cdr3_nt: TGTGCCAGTAGTGCCGACCCTCGTTCCTACGAGCAGTACTTC
d_call: -; v_call: TRBV30; j_call: TRBJ1-1; clone_size: few; cdr3_aa: CAWVGGRNTEAFF; cdr3_nt: TGTGCCTGGGTGGGGGGCAGGAACACTGAAGCTTTCTTT
d_call: -; v_call: TRBV30; j_call: TRBJ1-4; clone_size: -; cdr3_aa: CAWSVAPTLEKLFF; cdr3_nt: TGTGCCTGGAGTGTAGCGCCGACCCTTGAAAAACTGTTTTTT
d_call: TRBD1; v_call: TRBV11-1; j_call: TRBJ2-1; clone_size: once; cdr3_aa: CASSPRDRGIHEQFF; cdr3_nt: TGTGCCAGCAGCCCCCGGGACAGGGGAATTCATGAGCAGTTCTTC
d_call: TRBD1; v_call: TRBV30; j_call: TRBJ1-2; clone_size: few; cdr3_aa: CAWSVGTAGYGYTF; cdr3_nt: TGTGCCTGGAGTGTAGGGACAGCAGGCTATGGCTACACCTTC
d_call: -; v_call: TRBV6-5; j_call: TRBJ1-5; clone_size: -; cdr3_aa: CASSVQGNQPQHF; cdr3_nt: TGTGCCAGCAGCGTTCAGGGTAATCAGCCCCAGCATTTT
d_call: -; v_call: TRBV5-8; j_call: TRBJ2-5; clone_size: once; cdr3_aa: CASSRGTQYF; cdr3_nt: TGTGCCAGCAGCCGCGGGACCCAGTACTTC
d_call: -; v_call: TRBV11-3; j_call: TRBJ2-1; clone_size: -; cdr3_aa: CASSLVSGVEGEQFF; cdr3_nt: TGTGCCAGCAGCTTAGTCTCGGGAGTAGAAGGTGAGCAGTTCTTC
d_call: TRBD1; v_call: TRBV2; j_call: TRBJ1-5; clone_size: -; cdr3_aa: CASRGQENQPQHF; cdr3_nt: TGTGCCAGCCGGGGACAGGAGAATCAGCCCCAGCATTTT
d_call: TRBD2; v_call: TRBV6-2/TRBV6-3; j_call: TRBJ2-1; clone_size: -; cdr3_aa: CASSPPQLAGGPRNEQFF; cdr3_nt: TGTGCCAGCAGTCCCCCGCAACTAGCGGGAGGCCCCCGCAATGAGCAGTTCTTC
d_call: TRBD2; v_call: TRBV2; j_call: TRBJ2-7; clone_size: -; cdr3_aa: CASSEAGGGYEQYF; cdr3_nt: TGTGCCAGCAGTGAAGCTGGCGGGGGCTACGAGCAGTACTTC